This T cell receptor beta chain was retrieved from a study of T cells in Graves' hyperthyroidism and ophthalmopathy. General study points: Most thyroid-expanded clonotypes above 0.001 were also found in blood.

Germline-derived CDR1 and CDR2 are MDHEN and SYDVKM. The CDR3 length is 14 residues. Trimming left V 6 bases short and J 4 bases short, with 15 bases between. The sample holds many counts of this clonotype. The antigen remains unidentified. TCR beta CDR3 sequences were amplified from RNA transcripts. An initial round of RT-PCR targeting the TCR CDR3 relied on the HTBI primer set. TCRdb ran MiXCR on the multiplex PCR reads and lists one entry per CDR3 protein. The table has around 300,000 distinct CDR3 sequences, over 11% seen once. Graves' hyperthyroidism is called stable when ophthalmopathy does not progress within 18 months. Those with hyperthyroidism were 18 to 65 years old, newly diagnosed, and ill for under 2 months. Pregnant or lactating patients were excluded, as were those with uncontrolled infection or other autoimmune disease.

The sequence derives from a woman aged 25 to 39 with Graves' hyperthyroidism. The sequenced sample was blood. The chain joins TRBV28 to TRBJ1-2; tentatively, D is TRBD1 (6 bases). The chain's CDR3 is CASSPPGTTYGYTF. The CDR3 coding sequence is TGTGCCAGCAGCCCCCCAGGGACAACCTATGGCTACACCTTC.